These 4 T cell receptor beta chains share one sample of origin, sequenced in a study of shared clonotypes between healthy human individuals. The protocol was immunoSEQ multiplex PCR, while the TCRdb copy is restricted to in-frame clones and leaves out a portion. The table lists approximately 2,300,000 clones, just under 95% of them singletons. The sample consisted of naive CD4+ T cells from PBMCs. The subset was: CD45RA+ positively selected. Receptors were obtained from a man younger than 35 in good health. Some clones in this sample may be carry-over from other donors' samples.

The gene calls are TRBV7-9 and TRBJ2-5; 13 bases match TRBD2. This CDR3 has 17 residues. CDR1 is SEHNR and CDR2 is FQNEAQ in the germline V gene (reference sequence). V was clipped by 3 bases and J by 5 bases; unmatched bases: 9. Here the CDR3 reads CASSFLHTSGRAETQYF. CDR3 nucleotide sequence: TGTGCCAGCAGCTTCCTACACACTAGCGGGAGGGCCGAGACCCAGTACTTC.

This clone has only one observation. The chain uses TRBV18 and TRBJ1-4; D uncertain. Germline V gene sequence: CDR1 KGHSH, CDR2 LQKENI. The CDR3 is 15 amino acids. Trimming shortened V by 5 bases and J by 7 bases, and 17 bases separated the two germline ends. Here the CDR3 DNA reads TGTGCCAGCTCAGGAAGCATCCCGGAGGGTGAAAAACTGTTTTTT. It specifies CASSGSIPEGEKLFF.

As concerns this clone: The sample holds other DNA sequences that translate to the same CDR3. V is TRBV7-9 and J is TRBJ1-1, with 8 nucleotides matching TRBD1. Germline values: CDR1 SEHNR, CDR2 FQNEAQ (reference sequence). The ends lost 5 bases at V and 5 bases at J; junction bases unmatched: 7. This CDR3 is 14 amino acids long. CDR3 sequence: CASSQDRVGTEAFF. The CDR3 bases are TGTGCCAGCAGCCAGGACAGGGTGGGAACTGAAGCTTTCTTT.

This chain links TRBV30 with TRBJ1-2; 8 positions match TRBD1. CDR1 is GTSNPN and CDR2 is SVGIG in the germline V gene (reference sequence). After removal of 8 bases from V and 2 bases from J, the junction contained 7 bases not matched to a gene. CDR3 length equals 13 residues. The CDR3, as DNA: TGTGCCGGAGCAGGGGGCTTGAACTATGGCTACACCTTC. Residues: CAGAGGLNYGYTF. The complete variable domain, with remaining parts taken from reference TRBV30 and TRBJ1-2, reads SQTIHQWPATLVQPVGSPLSLECTVEGTSNPNLYWYRQAAGRGLQLLFYSVGIGQISSEVPQNLSASRPQDRQFILSSKKLLLSDSGFYLCAGAGGLNYGYTFGSGTRLTVV.